The 32 T cell receptor beta chains below were found in one sample sequenced in a study of siplizumab effects on memory and regulatory T cells. Data came from immunoSEQ multiplex PCR; TCRdb stores just in-frame clones and leaves some out. The sample lists roughly 26,000 clones, 70% to 85% seen once, with under 30% in the top ten. Sequenced: memory CD4+ T cells sorted from blood. The source is a human donor in good health.

The J gene is TRBJ1-2, the V gene TRBV30; D is uncertain. Germline CDR1 is GTSNPN and CDR2 is SVGIG (reference sequence). With 2 bases removed from V and 5 bases from J, the gap between germline ends came to 18 bases. The CDR3 consists of 15 residues. The CDR3 is CAWSSVTFRDYGYTF. As DNA, the CDR3 is TGTGCCTGGAGTTCAGTGACTTTCCGGGATTATGGCTACACCTTC.

The gene calls are TRBV4-2 and TRBJ2-3, with D maybe TRBD2 (7 bases). Trimming removed 0 bases from V and 6 bases from J, with 19 bases in between. Germline-derived CDR1 and CDR2 are LGHNA and YNFKEQ. The CDR3 has 17 amino acids. CDR3: CASSQDTVGGGVDTQYF. The CDR3 DNA follows: TGTGCCAGCAGCCAAGATACTGTGGGGGGGGGCGTGGATACGCAGTATTTT.

The chain uses TRBV27 and TRBJ2-7, with a possible D match to TRBD2 (6 bases). Trimming stripped 3 bases from V and 0 bases from J, with 12 bases between. Germline V CDR1 and CDR2: MNHEY, SMNVEV (reference sequence). The CDR3 length is 15 residues. The CDR3 loop reads CASSLGLGSSYEQYF. The DNA for the CDR3 is TGTGCCAGCAGTTTGGGACTGGGAAGCTCCTACGAGCAGTACTTC.

The V call is TRBV19, the J call TRBJ2-3, with TRBD2 identical over 7 bases. The CDR3 sequence is 15 residues long. The ends lost 1 base at V and 4 bases at J; junction bases unmatched: 5. Looked up from germline, CDR1 is LNHDA and CDR2 is SQIVND (reference sequence). CDR3 amino acids: CASSIGGSGPDTQYF. In DNA form, the CDR3 reads TGTGCCAGTAGTATAGGCGGGAGTGGGCCAGATACGCAGTATTTT.

The V gene is TRBV7-3, the J gene TRBJ2-1, with 8 bases aligning to TRBD1. The V gene's germline CDR1 is SGHTA and CDR2 FQGTGA. The CDR3 is 14 residues long. V dropped 4 bases and J dropped 2; count of bases not matched to a gene: 1. CDR3 region: CASSSQGAYNEQFF. CDR3 DNA: TGTGCCAGCAGCTCACAGGGGGCCTACAATGAGCAGTTCTTC.

This sequence joins TRBV18 and TRBJ1-1; no clear D gene. Looked up from germline, CDR1 is KGHSH and CDR2 is LQKENI. This CDR3 is 12 amino acids long. Trimming pared 4 bases from V and 1 base from J, leaving 4 bases between. CDR3 sequence: CASSRRNTEAFF. In DNA, the CDR3 is TGTGCCAGCTCACGACGGAACACTGAAGCTTTCTTT. The full variable domain, with the rest looked up from reference TRBV18 and TRBJ1-1, is NAGVMQNPRHLVRRRGQEARLRCSPMKGHSHVYWYRQLPEEGLKFMVYLQKENIIDESGMPKERFSAEFPKEGPSILRIQQVVRGDSAAYFCASSRRNTEAFFGQGTRLTVV.

J is TRBJ1-4 and V is TRBV19; 9 bases align to TRBD1. The CDR3 totals 15 residues. Trimming removed 5 bases from V and 9 bases from J; junction bases left unmatched: 10. Germline V gene lookup returns CDR1 LNHDA and CDR2 SQIVND (reference sequence). The CDR3 DNA reads TGTGCCAGTAGTTCACGGACAGGGGAAAGGAAAAAACTGTTTTTT. Its protein product is CASSSRTGERKKLFF.

The chain is built from TRBV9 and TRBJ2-1; perhaps TRBD2 as D (6 bases). The length of the CDR3 is 15 residues. Germline V CDR1 and CDR2: SGDLS, YYNGEE. The germline V and J ends were trimmed by 4 bases and 9 bases, with 20 bases remaining between them. The DNA of the CDR3 is TGTGCCAGCAGCCCCGTAGCGGCGACCCCCGCTGAGCAGTTCTTC. It specifies CASSPVAATPAEQFF. Full variable domain (remainder filled in from reference TRBV9 and TRBJ2-1): DSGVTQTPKHLITATGQRVTLRCSPRSGDLSVYWYQQSLDQGLQFLIQYYNGEERAKGNILERFSAQQFPDLHSELNLSSLELGDSALYFCASSPVAATPAEQFFGPGTRLTVL.

The chain links TRBV2 to TRBJ1-2, with a weak D call TRBD1 (6 bases). The CDR3 has 14 amino acids. CDR1 SNHLY and CDR2 FYNNEI come from the germline V gene. The V end was cut by 6 bases, the J end by 4 bases, with 15 bases between. The DNA for the CDR3 is TGTGCCAGCAGCAACGTTGGGGGCGCCTATGGCTACACCTTC. It specifies CASSNVGGAYGYTF.

The chain recombines TRBV4-3 with TRBJ2-1; possibly TRBD2 for D (6 bases). Trimming pared 3 bases from V and 7 bases from J, leaving 16 bases between. In germline, CDR1 is LGHNA, CDR2 YSLEER. This CDR3 region has 15 residues. For the CDR3, the DNA is TGCGCCAGCAGCCAGGGGGGAGTAGGCACGAATGAGCAGTTCTTC. The encoded protein is CASSQGGVGTNEQFF.

V gene TRBV30 combines with J gene TRBJ2-1, with 10 positions matching TRBD2. CDR3 size: 19 residues. Per the germline V gene, CDR1 is GTSNPN and CDR2 is SVGIG (reference sequence). J lost 0 bases, V lost 0 bases, and 11 bases had no gene match. Written as DNA, the CDR3 is TGTGCCTGGAGTGTACGGGTTAGCGGGAGGTTTAGCTCCTACAATGAGCAGTTCTTC. This sequence encodes CAWSVRVSGRFSSYNEQFF.

This clone was seen just once. The V call is TRBV7-6, the J call TRBJ2-2, with 8 nucleotides matching TRBD2. Looked up from germline, CDR1 is SGHVS and CDR2 is FNYEAQ. After removal of 0 bases from V and 0 bases from J, the junction contained 0 bases not matched to a gene. The CDR3 loop spans 16 amino acids. In nucleotides, the CDR3 is TGTGCCAGCAGCTTAGCTAGCGGGGCGAACACCGGGGAGCTGTTTTTT. Encoded protein: CASSLASGANTGELFF.

The chain carries TRBV19 and TRBJ1-3; 7 bases match TRBD1. The J segment lost 2 bases and the V segment lost 4 bases, leaving 11 bases of the junction unmatched. The germline CDR1 and CDR2 sequences are LNHDA and SQIVND (reference sequence). This CDR3 region has 17 residues. The CDR3 loop reads CASSTLTRGPPGNTIYF. CDR3 bases: TGTGCCAGTAGTACCCTTACTAGGGGGCCTCCTGGAAACACCATATATTTT.

The chain uses TRBV19 and TRBJ2-5; D may be TRBD1 (6 bases). This CDR3 region has 15 residues. Trimming removed 5 bases at V and 5 bases at J, with 18 bases between. Germline V gives CDR1 LNHDA, CDR2 SQIVND (reference sequence). CDR3 DNA sequence: TGTGCCAGTAGTCAACAGGGCTTTGGCGGCGAGACCCAGTACTTC. This translates into CASSQQGFGGETQYF.

This rearrangement joins TRBV5-6 to TRBJ2-3; possibly TRBD1 or TRBD2 for D (5 bases each). Germline loops: CDR1 SGHDT, CDR2 YYEEEE. The CDR3 has 14 residues. Trimming shortened V by 4 bases and J by 1 base, and 10 bases separated the two germline ends. The CDR3 DNA reads as TGTGCCAGCAGCCTACTAGGGGGCACAGATACGCAGTATTTT. It codes for CASSLLGGTDTQYF.

The chain combines TRBV20-1 with TRBJ2-2; no reliable D call. V shed 5 bases and J shed 4 bases, with 5 bases lying between them. The germline CDR1 and CDR2 sequences are DFQATT and SNEGSKA (reference sequence). The length of the CDR3 is 11 residues. The CDR3 here is CSAWSTGELFF. DNA for the CDR3: TGCAGTGCTTGGTCCACCGGGGAGCTGTTTTTT.

This clone was counted a few times. Other DNA sequences of this sample code for an identical CDR3. The CDR3 here is CASSEPTSGRLTGELFF. CDR3 DNA: TGTGCCAGCAGCGAACCGACTAGCGGGAGACTCACCGGGGAGCTGTTTTTT. This chain links TRBV5-4 with TRBJ2-2, with 12 nucleotides matching TRBD2. This CDR3 region has 17 residues. The V segment lost 4 bases and the J segment 4 bases; nucleotides outside the gene matches: 8. Germline V gene sequence: CDR1 SGHNT, CDR2 YYREEE (reference sequence). Together with reference TRBV5-4 and TRBJ2-2, the CDR3 gives the full variable domain: ETGVTQSPTHLIKTRGQQVTLRCSSQSGHNTVSWYQQALGQGPQFIFQYYREEENGRGNFPPRFSGLQFPNYSSELNVNALELDDSALYLCASSEPTSGRLTGELFFGEGSRLTVL.

This clone showed up just once. This chain connects TRBV14 to TRBJ2-5; a weak D match, TRBD2 (5 bases). Looked up from germline, CDR1 is SGHDN and CDR2 is FVKESK. V was shortened by 4 bases and J by 5 bases, with 14 bases between the two germline ends. This CDR3 contains 14 residues. The CDR3 protein is CASSPSSGGETQYF. CDR3 bases: TGTGCCAGCAGCCCCTCTTCCGGCGGGGAGACCCAGTACTTC.

The chain uses TRBV23-1 and TRBJ2-7, with D unresolved. TRBV23-1 is an ORF for which the function is uncertain. CDR3 length: 14 amino acids. Trimming shortened V by 5 bases and J by 6 bases, and 17 bases separated the two germline ends. For the CDR3, the DNA is TGCGCCAGCAGTTTAAAAGGCGGTACCAGCGAGCAGTACTTC. This sequence encodes CASSLKGGTSEQYF.

V is TRBV5-4 and J is TRBJ2-1, with TRBD1 matching 8 bases. This CDR3 spans 16 amino acids. CDR1 and CDR2 from the germline V gene are SGHNT and YYREEE (reference sequence). Trimming took 4 bases from V and 4 from J; bases not matched to a gene: 10. The DNA for the CDR3 is TGTGCCAGCAGCCCCGGACAGGGCCCTACATACAATGAGCAGTTCTTC. The encoded protein is CASSPGQGPTYNEQFF.

The genes are TRBV6-4 and TRBJ2-3, with 7 bases lining up with TRBD2. The CDR3 is made up of 15 amino acids. CDR1 and CDR2 from the germline V gene are MRHNA and SNTAGT. Unmatched junction bases numbered 5, after V lost 4 bases and J lost 1 base. CDR3: CASSAQRGGTDTQYF. The CDR3 DNA reads as TGTGCCAGCAGTGCACAACGGGGGGGCACAGATACGCAGTATTTT.

The rearrangement uses TRBV6-4 and TRBJ2-1; D ambiguous. There are 15 residues in the CDR3. Per germline, CDR1 MRHNA and CDR2 SNTAGT. V shed 6 bases and J shed 0 bases, with 12 bases lying between them. CDR3 nucleotide sequence: TGTGCCAGCAGCACGGACCTCAGCTCCTACAATGAGCAGTTCTTC. The encoded protein is CASSTDLSSYNEQFF.

The chain has TRBV30 and TRBJ1-2; D not certain. Germline V gives CDR1 GTSNPN, CDR2 SVGIG (reference sequence). This CDR3 comprises 11 residues. V lost 3 bases to trimming and J lost 11 bases, with 13 bases between them. The CDR3 sequence is CAWRKGRTYTF. Written as DNA, the CDR3 is TGTGCCTGGAGGAAGGGCAGGACTTACACCTTC.

This clone came up once. This chain connects TRBV7-3 to TRBJ2-2, with D uncertain. The CDR3 has 12 amino acids. V was shortened by 5 bases and J by 7 bases, with 8 bases between the two germline ends. CDR1 and CDR2 from the germline V gene are SGHTA and FQGTGA. CDR3 DNA: TGTGCCAGCAGCATCGGTCACGGGGAGCTGTTTTTT. Translation: CASSIGHGELFF.

The chain couples TRBV5-6 to TRBJ1-4, with D perhaps matching TRBD1 (6 bases). CDR1 SGHDT and CDR2 YYEEEE come from the germline V gene. There are 14 residues in the CDR3. V lost 4 bases, J lost 5 bases, and 12 bases lay in between. CDR3 residues: CASSLGQKNEKLFF. In DNA form, the CDR3 reads TGTGCCAGCAGCCTAGGACAGAAAAATGAAAAACTGTTTTTT.

V is TRBV30 and J is TRBJ1-5, with 8 bases matching TRBD1. The CDR3 loop spans 14 amino acids. Germline CDR1 GTSNPN, CDR2 SVGIG (reference sequence). J gave up 4 bases and V 3 bases, and 5 bases lay outside the gene matches. DNA for the CDR3: TGTGCCTGGAGCCTGACAGGGGCAAATCAGCCCCAGCATTTT. Protein sequence: CAWSLTGANQPQHF.

The chain uses TRBV19 and TRBJ1-2; perhaps TRBD1 as D (6 bases). V lost 5 bases and J lost 4, with 11 bases in between. The CDR3 is made up of 13 amino acids. Germline CDR1 LNHDA, CDR2 SQIVND (reference sequence). CDR3 sequence: CASSDRHFYGYTF. CDR3 DNA: TGTGCCAGTAGTGACAGGCACTTCTATGGCTACACCTTC.

This rearrangement joins TRBV7-2 to TRBJ2-2; 9 bases align to TRBD1. Per germline, CDR1 SGHTA and CDR2 FQGNSA. The junction had 5 bases not matched to a gene; V was cut back by 8 bases and J by 4 bases. The CDR3 totals 14 residues. The CDR3 DNA sequence: TGTGCCAGCCGACAGGGGGGCAGCACCGGGGAGCTGTTTTTT. Encoded protein: CASRQGGSTGELFF.

The chain recombines TRBV5-4 with TRBJ2-3, with D possibly being TRBD2 (6 bases). This CDR3 is 15 amino acids long. Trimming pared 6 bases from V and 4 bases from J, leaving 18 bases between. Germline V gives CDR1 SGHNT, CDR2 YYREEE (reference sequence). The chain's CDR3 is CASTFGTPPPDTQYF. CDR3 DNA: TGTGCCAGCACCTTCGGGACTCCCCCGCCAGATACGCAGTATTTT.

This clone was counted a single time. The chain links TRBV5-1 to TRBJ1-2, with 8 bases identical to TRBD1. Losses at the gene ends were 0 bases for V and 7 bases for J; bases not matched to a gene: 8. Germline V gene sequence: CDR1 SGHRS, CDR2 YFSETQ. The CDR3 runs 15 residues. CDR3 sequence (DNA): TGCGCCAGCAGCTTGGAAGGACAGGGCATTCGTGGCTACACCTTC. Translation: CASSLEGQGIRGYTF.

The chain carries TRBV5-1 and TRBJ1-3; D gene unclear. CDR3 length equals 15 residues. Germline V gives CDR1 SGHRS, CDR2 YFSETQ. The germline V and J ends were trimmed by 0 bases and 9 bases, with 16 bases remaining between them. The CDR3 is CASSLDSGKGVTIYF. The CDR3 coding sequence is TGCGCCAGCAGCTTGGATTCGGGGAAAGGTGTCACCATATATTTT.

The chain carries TRBV5-1 and TRBJ1-2; D uncertain. V was clipped by 2 bases and J by 8 bases, with 16 bases between them. Germline assignment: CDR1 SGHRS and CDR2 YFSETQ. The CDR3 is 14 amino acids. CDR3 nucleotides: TGCGCCAGCAGCTTAAAATCCTCCGAGAGGGGCTACACCTTC. Translating it yields CASSLKSSERGYTF.